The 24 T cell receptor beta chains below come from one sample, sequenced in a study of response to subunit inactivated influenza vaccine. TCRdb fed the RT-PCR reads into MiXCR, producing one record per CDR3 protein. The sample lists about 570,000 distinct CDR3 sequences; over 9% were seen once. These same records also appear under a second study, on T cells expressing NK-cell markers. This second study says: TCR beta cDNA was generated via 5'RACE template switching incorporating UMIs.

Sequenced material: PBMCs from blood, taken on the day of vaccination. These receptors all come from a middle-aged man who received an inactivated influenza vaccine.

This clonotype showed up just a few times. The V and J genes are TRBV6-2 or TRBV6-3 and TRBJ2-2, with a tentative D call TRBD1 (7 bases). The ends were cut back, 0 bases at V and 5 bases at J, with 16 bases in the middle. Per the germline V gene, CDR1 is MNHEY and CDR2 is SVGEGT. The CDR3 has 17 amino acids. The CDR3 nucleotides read TGTGCCAGCAGTTACTCAGGGGGCCGCAGCGGGACCGGGGAGCTGTTTTTT. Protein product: CASSYSGGRSGTGELFF.

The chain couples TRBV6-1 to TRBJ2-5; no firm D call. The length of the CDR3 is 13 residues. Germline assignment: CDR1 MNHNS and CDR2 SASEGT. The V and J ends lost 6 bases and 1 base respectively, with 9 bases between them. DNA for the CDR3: TGTGCCAGCAGCCGACCCGCCCAAGAGACCCAGTACTTC. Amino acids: CASSRPAQETQYF.

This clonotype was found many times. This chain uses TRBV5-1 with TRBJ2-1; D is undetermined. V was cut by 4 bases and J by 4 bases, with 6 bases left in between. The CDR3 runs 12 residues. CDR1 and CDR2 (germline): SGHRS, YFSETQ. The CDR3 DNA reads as TGCGCCAGCAGCGTAGGTTACAATGAGCAGTTCTTC. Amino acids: CASSVGYNEQFF.

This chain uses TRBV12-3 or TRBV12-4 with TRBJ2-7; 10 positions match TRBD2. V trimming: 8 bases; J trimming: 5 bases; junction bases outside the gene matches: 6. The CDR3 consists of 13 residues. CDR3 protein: CASQAGGRHEQYF. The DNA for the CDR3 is TGTGCCAGCCAAGCGGGAGGGCGGCACGAGCAGTACTTC.

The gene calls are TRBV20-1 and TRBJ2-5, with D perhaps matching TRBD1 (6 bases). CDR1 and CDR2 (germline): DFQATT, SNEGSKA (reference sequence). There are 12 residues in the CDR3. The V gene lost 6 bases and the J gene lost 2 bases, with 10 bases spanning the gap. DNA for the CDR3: TGCAGTGCGACCAGGGGACAAGAGACCCAGTACTTC. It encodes CSATRGQETQYF.

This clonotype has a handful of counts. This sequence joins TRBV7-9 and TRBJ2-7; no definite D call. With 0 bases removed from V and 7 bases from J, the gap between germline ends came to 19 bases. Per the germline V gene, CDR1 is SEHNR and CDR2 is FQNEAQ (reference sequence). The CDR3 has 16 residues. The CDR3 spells CASSLAGFITPGEQYF. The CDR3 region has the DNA TGTGCCAGCAGCTTAGCAGGGTTCATTACCCCTGGGGAGCAGTACTTC.

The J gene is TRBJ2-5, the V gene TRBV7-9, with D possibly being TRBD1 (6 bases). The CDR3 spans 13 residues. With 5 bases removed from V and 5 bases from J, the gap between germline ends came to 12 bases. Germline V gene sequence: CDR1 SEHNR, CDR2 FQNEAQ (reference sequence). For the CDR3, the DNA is TGTGCCAGCAGCCGTAAGCAGGGGGAGACCCAGTACTTC. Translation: CASSRKQGETQYF.

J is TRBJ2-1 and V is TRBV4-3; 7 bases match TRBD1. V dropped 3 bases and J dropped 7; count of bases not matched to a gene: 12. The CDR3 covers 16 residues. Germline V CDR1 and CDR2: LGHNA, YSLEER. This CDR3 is CASSHSYGDSRNEQFF. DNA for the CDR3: TGCGCCAGCAGCCATTCCTACGGGGACAGTCGGAATGAGCAGTTCTTC.

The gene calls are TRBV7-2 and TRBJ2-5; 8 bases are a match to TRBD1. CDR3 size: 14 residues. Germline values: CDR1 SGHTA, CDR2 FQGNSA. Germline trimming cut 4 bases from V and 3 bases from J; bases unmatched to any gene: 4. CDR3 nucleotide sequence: TGTGCCAGCAGCTCTCAGGGGGCAGAAGAGACCCAGTACTTC. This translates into CASSSQGAEETQYF.

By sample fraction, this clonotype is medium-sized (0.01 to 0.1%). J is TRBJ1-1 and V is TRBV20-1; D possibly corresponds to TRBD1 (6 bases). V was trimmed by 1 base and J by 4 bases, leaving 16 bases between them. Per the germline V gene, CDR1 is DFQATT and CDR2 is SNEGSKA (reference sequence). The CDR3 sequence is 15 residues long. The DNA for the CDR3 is TGCAGTGCTAGAGCGACTGAGGGGGTAGGCACTGAAGCTTTCTTT. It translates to CSARATEGVGTEAFF.

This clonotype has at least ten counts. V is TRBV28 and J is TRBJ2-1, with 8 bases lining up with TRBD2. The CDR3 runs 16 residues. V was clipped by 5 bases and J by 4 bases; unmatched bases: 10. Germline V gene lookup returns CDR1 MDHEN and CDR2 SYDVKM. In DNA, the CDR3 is TGTGCCAGCAGTCAATATAGCGGGACCCCATACAATGAGCAGTTCTTC. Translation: CASSQYSGTPYNEQFF. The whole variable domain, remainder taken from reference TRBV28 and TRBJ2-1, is DVKVTQSSRYLVKRTGEKVFLECVQDMDHENMFWYRQDPGLGLRLIYFSYDVKMKEKGDIPEGYSVSREKKERFSLILESASTNQTSMYLCASSQYSGTPYNEQFFGPGTRLTVL.

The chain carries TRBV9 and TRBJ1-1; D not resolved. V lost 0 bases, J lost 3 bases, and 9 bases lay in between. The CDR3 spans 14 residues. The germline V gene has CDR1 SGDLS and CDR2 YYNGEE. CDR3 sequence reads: CASSVGGRDTEAFF. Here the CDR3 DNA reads TGTGCCAGCAGCGTAGGGGGTCGGGACACTGAAGCTTTCTTT.

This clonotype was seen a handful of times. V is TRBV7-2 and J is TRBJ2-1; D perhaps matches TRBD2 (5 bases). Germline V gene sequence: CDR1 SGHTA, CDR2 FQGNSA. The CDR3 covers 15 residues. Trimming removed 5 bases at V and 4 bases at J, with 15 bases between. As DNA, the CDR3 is TGTGCCAGCAGCGGCGGACGGCCGGGGTACAATGAGCAGTTCTTC. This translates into CASSGGRPGYNEQFF. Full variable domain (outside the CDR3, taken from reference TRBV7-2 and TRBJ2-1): GAGVSQSPSNKVTEKGKDVELRCDPISGHTALYWYRQSLGQGLEFLIYFQGNSAPDKSGLPSDRFSAERTGGSVSTLTIQRTQQEDSAVYLCASSGGRPGYNEQFFGPGTRLTVL.

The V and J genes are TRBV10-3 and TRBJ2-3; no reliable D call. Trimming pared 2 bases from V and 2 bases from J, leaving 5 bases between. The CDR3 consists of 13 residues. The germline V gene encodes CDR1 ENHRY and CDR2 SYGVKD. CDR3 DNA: TGTGCCATCAGTGAGGTAGCCACAGATACGCAGTATTTT. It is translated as CAISEVATDTQYF.

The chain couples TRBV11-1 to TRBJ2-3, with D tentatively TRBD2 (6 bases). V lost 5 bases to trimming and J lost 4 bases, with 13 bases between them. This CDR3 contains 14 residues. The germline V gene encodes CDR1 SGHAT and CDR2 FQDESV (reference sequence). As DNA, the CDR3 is TGTGCCAGCAGCCAGGGACTCGAGGCAGATACGCAGTATTTT. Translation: CASSQGLEADTQYF.

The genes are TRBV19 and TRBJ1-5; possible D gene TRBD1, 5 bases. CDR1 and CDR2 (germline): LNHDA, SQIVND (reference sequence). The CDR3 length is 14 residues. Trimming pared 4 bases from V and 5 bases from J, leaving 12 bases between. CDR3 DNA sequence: TGTGCCAGTAGTACTCGGCAGGGATATCAGCCCCAGCATTTT. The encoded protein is CASSTRQGYQPQHF.

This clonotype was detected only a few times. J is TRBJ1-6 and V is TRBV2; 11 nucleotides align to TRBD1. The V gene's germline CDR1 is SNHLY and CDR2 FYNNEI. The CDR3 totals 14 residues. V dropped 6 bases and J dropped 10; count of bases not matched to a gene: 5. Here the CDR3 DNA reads TGTGCCAGCAGATTGGGACAGGGGGAATCACCCCTCCACTTT. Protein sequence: CASRLGQGESPLHF.

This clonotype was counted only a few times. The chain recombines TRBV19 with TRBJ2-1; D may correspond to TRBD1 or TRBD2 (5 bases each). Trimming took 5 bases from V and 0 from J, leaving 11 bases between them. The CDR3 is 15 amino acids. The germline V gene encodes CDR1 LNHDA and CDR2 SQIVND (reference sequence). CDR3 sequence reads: CASSGGVSSYNEQFF. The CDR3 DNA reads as TGTGCCAGTAGTGGGGGAGTCAGCTCCTACAATGAGCAGTTCTTC.

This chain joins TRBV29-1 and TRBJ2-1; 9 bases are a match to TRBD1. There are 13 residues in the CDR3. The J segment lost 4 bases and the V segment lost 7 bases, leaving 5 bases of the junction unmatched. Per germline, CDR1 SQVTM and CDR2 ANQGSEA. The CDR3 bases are TGCAGCGCCCGGACAGGGGCATACAATGAGCAGTTCTTC. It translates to CSARTGAYNEQFF.

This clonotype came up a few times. The CDR3 protein is CASSDGTGPNIQYF. DNA for the CDR3: TGTGCCAGCAGCGACGGGACAGGCCCTAACATTCAGTACTTC. V usage is TRBV9 and J usage is TRBJ2-4; 8 bases agree with TRBD1. This CDR3 region has 14 residues. The germline CDR1 and CDR2 sequences are SGDLS and YYNGEE. J was trimmed by 7 bases and V by 3 bases; bases with no gene match: 6.

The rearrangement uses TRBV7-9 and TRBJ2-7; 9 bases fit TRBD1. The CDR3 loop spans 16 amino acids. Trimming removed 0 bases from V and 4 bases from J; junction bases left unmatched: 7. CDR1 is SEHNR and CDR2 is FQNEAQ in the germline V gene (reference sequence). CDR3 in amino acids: CASSLAGPGQGYEQYF. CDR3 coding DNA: TGTGCCAGCAGCTTAGCGGGCCCGGGACAGGGTTACGAGCAGTACTTC.

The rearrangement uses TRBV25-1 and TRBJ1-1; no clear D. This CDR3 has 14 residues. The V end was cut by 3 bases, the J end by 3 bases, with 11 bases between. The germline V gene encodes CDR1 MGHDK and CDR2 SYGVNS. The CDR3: CASSEQWADTEAFF. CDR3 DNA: TGTGCCAGCAGTGAGCAGTGGGCAGACACTGAAGCTTTCTTT.

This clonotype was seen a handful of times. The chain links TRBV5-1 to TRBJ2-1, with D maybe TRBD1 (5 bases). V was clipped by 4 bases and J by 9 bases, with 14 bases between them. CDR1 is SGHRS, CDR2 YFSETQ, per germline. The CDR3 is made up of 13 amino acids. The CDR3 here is CASSARVSVEQFF. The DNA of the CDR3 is TGCGCCAGCAGCGCCAGGGTATCCGTTGAGCAGTTCTTC. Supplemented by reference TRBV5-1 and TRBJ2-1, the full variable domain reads KAGVTQTPRYLIKTRGQQVTLSCSPISGHRSVSWYQQTPGQGLQFLFEYFSETQRNKGNFPGRFSGRQFSNSRSEMNVSTLELGDSALYLCASSARVSVEQFFGPGTRLTVL.

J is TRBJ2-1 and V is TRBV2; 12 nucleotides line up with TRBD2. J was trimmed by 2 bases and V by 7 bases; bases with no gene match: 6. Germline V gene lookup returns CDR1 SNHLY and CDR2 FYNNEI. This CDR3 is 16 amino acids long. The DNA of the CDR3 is TGTGCCAGCAAGTTACTAGCGGGGGGAACCTACAATGAGCAGTTCTTC. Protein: CASKLLAGGTYNEQFF.